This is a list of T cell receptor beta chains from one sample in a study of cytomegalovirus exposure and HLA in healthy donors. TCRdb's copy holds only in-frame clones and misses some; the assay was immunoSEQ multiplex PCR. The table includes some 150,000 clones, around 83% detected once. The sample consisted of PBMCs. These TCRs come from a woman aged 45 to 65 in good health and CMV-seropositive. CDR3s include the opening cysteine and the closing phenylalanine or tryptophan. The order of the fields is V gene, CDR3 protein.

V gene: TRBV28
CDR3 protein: CASSFPPAGNEQFF

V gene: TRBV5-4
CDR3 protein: CASSRDRGDYGYTF

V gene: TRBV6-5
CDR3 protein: CASSYEGGAGNPPLHF

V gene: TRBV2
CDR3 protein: CASSATGAGGYTF

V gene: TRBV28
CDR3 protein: CASSIPRDSPKAFF

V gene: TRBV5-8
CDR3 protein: CASRIQANTEAFF

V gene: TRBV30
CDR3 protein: CAWSAGGSTNEKLFF

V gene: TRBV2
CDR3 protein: CASSERDSANTEAFF

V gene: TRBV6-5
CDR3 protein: CASSYSTGDGYEQYF

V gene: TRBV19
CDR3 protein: CASSIDLFNSPSRRPQHF

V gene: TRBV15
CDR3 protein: CATKRVGNQPQHF

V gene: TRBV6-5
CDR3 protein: CASSYGLAGVHEQYF

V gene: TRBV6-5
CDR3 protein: CASSSPGINEQYF

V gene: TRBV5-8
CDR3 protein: CASSRRDRASTNIQYF

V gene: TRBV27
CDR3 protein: CASSLSAGGIAGNTIYF

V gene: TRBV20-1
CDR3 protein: CSANSQGEAFF

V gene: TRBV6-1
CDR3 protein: CASSQGQGITGQPQHF

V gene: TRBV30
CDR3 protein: CAWTRQGSYEQYF

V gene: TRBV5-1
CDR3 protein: CASSWAGDYEQYF

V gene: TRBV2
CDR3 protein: CASSPTRAQTGELFF

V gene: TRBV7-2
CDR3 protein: CASSGDRDEKLFF

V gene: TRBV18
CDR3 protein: CASSLLRATNEKLFF

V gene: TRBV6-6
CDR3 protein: CASSLGGLDGYTF

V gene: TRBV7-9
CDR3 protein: CASSLKDTSGDSYNEQFF

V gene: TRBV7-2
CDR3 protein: CASSFVSGSTDTQYF

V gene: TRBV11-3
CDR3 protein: CASSLGGRTDTQYF

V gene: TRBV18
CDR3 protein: CASSPRQGVSVYEQYF

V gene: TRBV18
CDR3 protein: CASSPIAGDAANIQYF

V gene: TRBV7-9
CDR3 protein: CASVTGGQYYEQYF

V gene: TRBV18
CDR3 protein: CASSLGEGQTQYF

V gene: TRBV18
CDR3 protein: CASSPNLGQGTGELFF

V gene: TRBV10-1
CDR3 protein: CASSRWAGVTFGEQFF

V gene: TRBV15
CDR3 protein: CATSRDRETIVTIQYF

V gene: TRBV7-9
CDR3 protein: CASSLGGHRGAQYF

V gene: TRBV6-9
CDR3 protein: CASSPPGTRPPYEQYF

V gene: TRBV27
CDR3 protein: CASSLMYSGANVLTF

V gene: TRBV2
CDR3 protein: CASSDRVTGNQPQHF

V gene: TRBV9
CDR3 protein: CASSPWTGGYEQYF

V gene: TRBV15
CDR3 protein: CATSREVRDTEAFF

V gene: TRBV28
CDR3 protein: CASSLRARSSIGELFF

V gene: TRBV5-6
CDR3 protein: CASSLGTVEAFF

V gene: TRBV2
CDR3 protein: CASSYLTSGSYEQYF